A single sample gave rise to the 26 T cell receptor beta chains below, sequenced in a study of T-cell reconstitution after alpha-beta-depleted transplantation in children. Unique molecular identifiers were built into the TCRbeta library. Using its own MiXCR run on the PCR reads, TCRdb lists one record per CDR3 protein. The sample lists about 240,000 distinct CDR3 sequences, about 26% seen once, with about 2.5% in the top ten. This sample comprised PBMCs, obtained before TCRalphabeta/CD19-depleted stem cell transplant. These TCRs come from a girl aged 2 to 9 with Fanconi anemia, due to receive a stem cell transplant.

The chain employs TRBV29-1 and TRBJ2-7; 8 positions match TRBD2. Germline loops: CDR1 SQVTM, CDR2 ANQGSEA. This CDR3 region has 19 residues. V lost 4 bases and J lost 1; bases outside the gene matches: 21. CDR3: CSVGWGTSAGEGRSYEQYF. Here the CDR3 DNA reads TGCAGCGTTGGCTGGGGTACCTCAGCGGGAGAGGGTAGGTCCTACGAGCAGTACTTC.

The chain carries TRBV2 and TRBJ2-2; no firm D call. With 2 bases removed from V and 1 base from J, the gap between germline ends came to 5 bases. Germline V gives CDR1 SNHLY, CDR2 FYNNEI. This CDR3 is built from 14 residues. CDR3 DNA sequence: TGTGCCAGCAGTGAACTAGGGAACACCGGGGAGCTGTTTTTT. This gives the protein CASSELGNTGELFF.

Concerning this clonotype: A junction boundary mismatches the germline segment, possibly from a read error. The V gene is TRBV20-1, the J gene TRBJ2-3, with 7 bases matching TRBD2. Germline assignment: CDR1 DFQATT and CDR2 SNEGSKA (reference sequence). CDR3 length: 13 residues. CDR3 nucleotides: TGTACCCAGGCGGGAGTCGGCACAGATACGCAGTATTTT. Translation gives CTQAGVGTDTQYF.

CDR3 sequence: CSAKDGTLPGQFF. The CDR3 DNA sequence: TGCAGTGCTAAGGACGGGACTCTTCCCGGGCAGTTCTTC. The chain is built from TRBV20-1 and TRBJ2-1; tentative D call: TRBD2 (6 bases). The V gene lost 4 bases and the J gene lost 12 bases, with 19 bases spanning the gap. The germline gives CDR1 DFQATT, CDR2 SNEGSKA (reference sequence). The length of the CDR3 is 13 residues.

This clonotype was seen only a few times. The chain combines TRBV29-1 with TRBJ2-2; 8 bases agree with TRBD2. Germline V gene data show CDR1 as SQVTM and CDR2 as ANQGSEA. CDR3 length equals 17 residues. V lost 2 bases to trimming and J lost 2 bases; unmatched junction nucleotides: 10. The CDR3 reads CSVERRLAGGNTGELFF. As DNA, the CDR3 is TGCAGCGTTGAAAGGCGGCTAGCGGGTGGTAACACCGGGGAGCTGTTTTTT.

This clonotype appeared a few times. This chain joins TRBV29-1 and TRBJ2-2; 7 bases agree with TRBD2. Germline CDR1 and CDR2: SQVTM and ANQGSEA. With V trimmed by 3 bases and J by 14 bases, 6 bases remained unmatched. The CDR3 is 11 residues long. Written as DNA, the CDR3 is TGCAGCGTTGAGGGCGGGGGTCTCCTGTTTTTT. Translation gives CSVEGGGLLFF.

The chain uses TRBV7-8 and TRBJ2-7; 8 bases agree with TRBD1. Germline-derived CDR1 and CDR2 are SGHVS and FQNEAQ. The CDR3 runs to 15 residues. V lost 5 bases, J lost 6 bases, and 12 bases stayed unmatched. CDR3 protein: CASSPRLPTGVEQYF. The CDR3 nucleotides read TGTGCCAGCAGCCCCCGCCTACCGACAGGGGTCGAGCAGTACTTC.

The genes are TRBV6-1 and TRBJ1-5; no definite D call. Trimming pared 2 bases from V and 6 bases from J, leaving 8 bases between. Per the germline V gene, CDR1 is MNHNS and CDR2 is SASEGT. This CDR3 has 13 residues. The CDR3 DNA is TGTGCCAGCAGTGAAACGGGTGGTCAGCCCCAGCATTTT. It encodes CASSETGGQPQHF.

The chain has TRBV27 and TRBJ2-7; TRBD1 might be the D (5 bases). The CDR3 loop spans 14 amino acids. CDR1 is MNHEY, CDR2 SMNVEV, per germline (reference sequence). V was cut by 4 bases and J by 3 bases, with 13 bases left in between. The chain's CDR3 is CASSSQIQGYEQYF. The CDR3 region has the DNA TGTGCCAGCAGTTCACAAATTCAGGGCTACGAGCAGTACTTC.

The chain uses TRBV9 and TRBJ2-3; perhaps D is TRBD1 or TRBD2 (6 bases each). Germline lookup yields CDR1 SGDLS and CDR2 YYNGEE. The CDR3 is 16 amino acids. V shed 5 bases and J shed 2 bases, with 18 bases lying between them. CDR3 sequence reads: CASRSSRGGLTDTQYF. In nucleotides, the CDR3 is TGTGCCAGCAGGTCGAGCAGGGGAGGCCTCACAGATACGCAGTATTTT.

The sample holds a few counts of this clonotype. The CDR3 region is CSVEGTGGRYGYTF. CDR3 nucleotides: TGCAGCGTTGAGGGTACAGGAGGGAGGTATGGCTACACCTTC. The chain carries TRBV29-1 and TRBJ1-2; D perhaps matches TRBD1 (5 bases). In germline, CDR1 is SQVTM, CDR2 ANQGSEA. V gave up 3 bases and J gave up 5 bases, with 16 bases separating them. This CDR3 has 14 amino acids. Full variable domain (rest looked up from reference TRBV29-1 and TRBJ1-2): SAVISQKPSRDICQRGTSLTIQCQVDSQVTMMFWYRQQPGQSLTLIATANQGSEATYESGFVIDKFPISRPNLTFSTLTVSNMSPEDSSIYLCSVEGTGGRYGYTFGSGTRLTVV.

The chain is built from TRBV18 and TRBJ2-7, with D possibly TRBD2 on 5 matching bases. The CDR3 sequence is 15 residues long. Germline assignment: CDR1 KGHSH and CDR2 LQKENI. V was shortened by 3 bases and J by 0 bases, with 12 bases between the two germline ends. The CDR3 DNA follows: TGTGCCAGCTCACCGGACTCCGAGACCTCCTACGAGCAGTACTTC. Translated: CASSPDSETSYEQYF.

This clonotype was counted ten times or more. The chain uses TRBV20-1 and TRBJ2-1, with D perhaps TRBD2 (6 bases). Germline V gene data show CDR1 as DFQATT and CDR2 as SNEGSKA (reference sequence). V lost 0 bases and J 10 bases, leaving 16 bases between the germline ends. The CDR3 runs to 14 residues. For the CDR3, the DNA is TGCAGTGCTAGAGAGAGTAGGGCCAGCGGGGAGCAGTTCTTC. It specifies CSARESRASGEQFF.

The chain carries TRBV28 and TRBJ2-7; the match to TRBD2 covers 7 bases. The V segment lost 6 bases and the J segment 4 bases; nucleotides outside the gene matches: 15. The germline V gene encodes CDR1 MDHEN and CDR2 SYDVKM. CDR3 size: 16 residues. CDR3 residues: CASRPTRRDYLYEQYF. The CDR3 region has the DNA TGTGCCAGCAGACCCACGCGGCGGGACTACCTTTACGAGCAGTACTTC.

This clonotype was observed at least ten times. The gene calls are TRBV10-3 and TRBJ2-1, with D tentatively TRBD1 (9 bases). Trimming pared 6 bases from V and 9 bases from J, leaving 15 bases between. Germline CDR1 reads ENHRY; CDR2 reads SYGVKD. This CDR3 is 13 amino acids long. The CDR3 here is CAIRQGAGGEQFF. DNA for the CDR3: TGTGCCATCAGACAGGGGGCGGGAGGTGAGCAGTTCTTC.

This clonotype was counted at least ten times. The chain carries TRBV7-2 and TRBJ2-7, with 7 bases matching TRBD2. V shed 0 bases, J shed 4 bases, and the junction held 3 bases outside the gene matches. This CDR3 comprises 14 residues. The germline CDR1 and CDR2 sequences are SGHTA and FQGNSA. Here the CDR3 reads CASSLARTSYEQYF. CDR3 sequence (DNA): TGTGCCAGCAGCTTAGCCAGGACTAGTTACGAGCAGTACTTC.

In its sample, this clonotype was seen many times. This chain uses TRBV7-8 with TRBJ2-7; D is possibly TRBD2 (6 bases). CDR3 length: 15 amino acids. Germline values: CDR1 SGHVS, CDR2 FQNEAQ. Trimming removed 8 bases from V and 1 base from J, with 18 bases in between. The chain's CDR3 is CASVPAGIPSYEQYF. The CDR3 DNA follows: TGTGCCAGCGTACCCGCGGGGATTCCGTCCTACGAGCAGTACTTC.

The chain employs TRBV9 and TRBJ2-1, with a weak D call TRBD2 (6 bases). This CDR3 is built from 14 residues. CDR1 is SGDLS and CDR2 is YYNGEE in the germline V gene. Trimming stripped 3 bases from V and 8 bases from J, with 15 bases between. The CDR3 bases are TGTGCCAGCAGCGGATGGAGGGCCGGTGATGAGCAGTTCTTC. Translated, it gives CASSGWRAGDEQFF.

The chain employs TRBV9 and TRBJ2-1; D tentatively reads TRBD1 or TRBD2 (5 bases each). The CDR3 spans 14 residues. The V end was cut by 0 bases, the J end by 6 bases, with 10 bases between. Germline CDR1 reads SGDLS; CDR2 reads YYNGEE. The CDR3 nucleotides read TGTGCCAGCAGCGTAGGAGGGACCCTCAATGAGCAGTTCTTC. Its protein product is CASSVGGTLNEQFF.

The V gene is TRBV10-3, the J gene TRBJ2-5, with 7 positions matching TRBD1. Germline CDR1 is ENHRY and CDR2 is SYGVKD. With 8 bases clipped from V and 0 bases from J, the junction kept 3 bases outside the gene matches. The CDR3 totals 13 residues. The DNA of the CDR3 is TGTGCCATCGCCAGGGGGTACCAAGAGACCCAGTACTTC. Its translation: CAIARGYQETQYF.

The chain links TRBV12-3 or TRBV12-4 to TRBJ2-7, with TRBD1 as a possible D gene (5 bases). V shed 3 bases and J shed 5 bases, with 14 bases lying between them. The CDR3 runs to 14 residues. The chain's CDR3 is CASSLGQGSNEQYF. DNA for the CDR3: TGTGCCAGCAGTTTGGGGCAGGGTTCCAACGAGCAGTACTTC.

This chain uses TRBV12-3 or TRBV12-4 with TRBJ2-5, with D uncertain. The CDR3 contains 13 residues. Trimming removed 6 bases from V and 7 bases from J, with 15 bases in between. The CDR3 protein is CASRVHGGTTQYF. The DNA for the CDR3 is TGTGCCAGCAGGGTACATGGCGGCACGACCCAGTACTTC.

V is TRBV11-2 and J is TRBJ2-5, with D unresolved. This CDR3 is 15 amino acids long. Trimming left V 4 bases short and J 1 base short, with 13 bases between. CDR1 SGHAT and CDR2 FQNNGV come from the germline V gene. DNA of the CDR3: TGTGCCAGCAGCTCGTCCCCGGTAGGCCAAGAGACCCAGTACTTC. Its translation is CASSSSPVGQETQYF.

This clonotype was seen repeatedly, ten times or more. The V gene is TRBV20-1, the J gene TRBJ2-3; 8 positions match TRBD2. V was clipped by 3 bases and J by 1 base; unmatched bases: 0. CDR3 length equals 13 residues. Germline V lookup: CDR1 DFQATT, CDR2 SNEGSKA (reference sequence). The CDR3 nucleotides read TGCAGTGCTAGGACTAGCGGCACAGATACGCAGTATTTT. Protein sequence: CSARTSGTDTQYF.

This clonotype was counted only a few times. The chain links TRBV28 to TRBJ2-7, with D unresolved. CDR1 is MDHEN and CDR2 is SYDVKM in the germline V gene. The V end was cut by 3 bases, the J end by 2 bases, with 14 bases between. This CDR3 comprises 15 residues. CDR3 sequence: CASSFGPGQPYEQYF. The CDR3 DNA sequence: TGTGCCAGCAGTTTCGGGCCCGGGCAACCCTACGAGCAGTACTTC.

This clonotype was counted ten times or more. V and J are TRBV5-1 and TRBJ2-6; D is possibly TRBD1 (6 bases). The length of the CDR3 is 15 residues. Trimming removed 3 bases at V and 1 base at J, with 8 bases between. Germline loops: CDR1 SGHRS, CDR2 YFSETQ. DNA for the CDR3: TGCGCCAGCAGCTCCGGGACATCTGGGGCCAACGTCCTGACTTTC. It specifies CASSSGTSGANVLTF.